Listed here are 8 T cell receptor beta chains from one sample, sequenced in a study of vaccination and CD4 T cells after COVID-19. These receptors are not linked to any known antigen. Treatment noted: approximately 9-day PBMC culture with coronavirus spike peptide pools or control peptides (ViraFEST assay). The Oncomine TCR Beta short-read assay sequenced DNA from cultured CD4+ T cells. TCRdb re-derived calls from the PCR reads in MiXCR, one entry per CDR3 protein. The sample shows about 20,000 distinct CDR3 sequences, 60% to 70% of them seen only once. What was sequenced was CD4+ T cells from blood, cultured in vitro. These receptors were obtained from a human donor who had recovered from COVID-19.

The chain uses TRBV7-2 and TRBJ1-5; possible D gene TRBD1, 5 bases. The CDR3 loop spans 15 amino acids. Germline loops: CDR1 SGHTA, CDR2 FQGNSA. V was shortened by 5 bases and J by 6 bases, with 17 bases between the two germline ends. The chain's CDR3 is CASSTWGTRGQPQHF. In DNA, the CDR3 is TGTGCCAGCAGCACGTGGGGGACTCGGGGTCAGCCCCAGCATTTT.

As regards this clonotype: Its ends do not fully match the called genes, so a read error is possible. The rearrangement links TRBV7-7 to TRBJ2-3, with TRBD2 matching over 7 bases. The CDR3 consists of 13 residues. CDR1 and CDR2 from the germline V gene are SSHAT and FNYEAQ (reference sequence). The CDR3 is CASSLVAGDTQYF. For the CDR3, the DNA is TGTGCTAGCAGCTTAGTAGCGGGAGATACGCAGTATTTT. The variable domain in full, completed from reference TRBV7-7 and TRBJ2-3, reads GAGVSQSPRYKVTKRGQDVTLRCDPISSHATLYWYQQALGQGPEFLTYFNYEAQPDKSGLPSDRFSAERPEGSISTLTIQRTEQRDSAMYRCASSLVAGDTQYFGPGTRLTVL.

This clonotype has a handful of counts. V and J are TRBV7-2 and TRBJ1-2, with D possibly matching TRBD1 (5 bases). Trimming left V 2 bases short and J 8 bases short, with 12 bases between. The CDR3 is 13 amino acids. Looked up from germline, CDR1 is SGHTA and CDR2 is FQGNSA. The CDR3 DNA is TGTGCCAGCAGCTTACAAGGGGATAAAGGCTACACCTTC. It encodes CASSLQGDKGYTF.

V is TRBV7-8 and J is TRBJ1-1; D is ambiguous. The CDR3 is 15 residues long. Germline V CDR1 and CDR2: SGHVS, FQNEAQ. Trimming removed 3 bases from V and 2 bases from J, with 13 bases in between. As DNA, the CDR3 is TGTGCCAGCAGCTTTTCGCGGGAGATCAACACTGAAGCTTTCTTT. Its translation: CASSFSREINTEAFF.

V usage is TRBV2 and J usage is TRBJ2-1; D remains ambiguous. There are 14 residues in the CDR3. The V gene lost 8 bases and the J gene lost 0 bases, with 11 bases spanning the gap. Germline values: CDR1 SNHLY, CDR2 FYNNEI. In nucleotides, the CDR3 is TGTGCCAGCGGTGGCGGTAGCTCCTACAATGAGCAGTTCTTC. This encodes CASGGGSSYNEQFF. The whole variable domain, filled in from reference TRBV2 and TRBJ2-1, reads EPEVTQTPSHQVTQMGQEVILRCVPISNHLYFYWYRQILGQKVEFLVSFYNNEISEKSEIFDDQFSVERPDGSNFTLKIRSTKLEDSAMYFCASGGGSSYNEQFFGPGTRLTVL.

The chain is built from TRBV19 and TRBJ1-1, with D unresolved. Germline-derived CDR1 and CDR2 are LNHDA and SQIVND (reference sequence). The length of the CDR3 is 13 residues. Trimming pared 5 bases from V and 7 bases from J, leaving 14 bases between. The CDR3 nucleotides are TGTGCCAGTAGTTGGGTTGGGGAGGGTGAAGCTTTCTTT. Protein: CASSWVGEGEAFF.

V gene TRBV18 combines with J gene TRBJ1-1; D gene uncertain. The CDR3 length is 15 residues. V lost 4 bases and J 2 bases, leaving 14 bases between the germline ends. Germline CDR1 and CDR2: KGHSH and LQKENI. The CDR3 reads CASSLLGGENTEAFF. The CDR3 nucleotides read TGTGCCAGCTCACTTCTCGGCGGAGAAAACACTGAAGCTTTCTTT.

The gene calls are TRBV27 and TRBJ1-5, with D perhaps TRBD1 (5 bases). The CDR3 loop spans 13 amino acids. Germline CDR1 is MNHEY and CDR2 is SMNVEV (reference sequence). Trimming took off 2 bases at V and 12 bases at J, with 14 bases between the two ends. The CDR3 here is CASSLKTDSIQHF. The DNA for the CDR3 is TGTGCCAGCAGTTTAAAGACCGACAGTATCCAGCATTTT.